This entry describes one TCR beta chain. These data are taken from a study of shared clonotypes between healthy human individuals. Here immunoSEQ multiplex PCR was the method, and the copy in TCRdb shows in-frame clones only, minus some. The sample shows millions of clones, approximately 93% of them seen only once. Between the trimmed V and J ends, which lost 3 bases and 4 bases, there was a span of 15 bases. This CDR3 has 15 amino acids. Germline assignment: CDR1 MDHEN and CDR2 SYDVKM. This TCR was recovered from a young man in good health. Some clones in this sample may be carry-over from other donors' samples. The rearrangement uses TRBV28 and TRBJ1-2, with D unclear. The sample was naive CD4+ T cells from PBMCs. Subset indicated: CD45RA+ positively selected. The CDR3 sequence is CASSFGSSVRYGYTF. CDR3 coding DNA: TGTGCCAGCAGTTTTGGGTCAAGTGTCCGCTATGGCTACACCTTC.